The 3 T cell receptor beta chains in this list originate from one sample, sequenced in a study of regulatory T cells in long-lasting Graves disease. Both iRepertoire HTBI primers and Arm-PCR of CDR3 regions were used to build the TCR beta libraries. One entry per CDR3 protein results from TCRdb running MiXCR on the multiplex PCR reads. The table shows 420,000 or so distinct CDR3 sequences, with less than 20% occurring only once. Documented time point: newly diagnosed GD, antithyroid drugs for less than 3 months. RNA from PBMCs was the source of the TCR library. These same data were also listed under a study on T cells in Graves' hyperthyroidism and ophthalmopathy.

The sample here was peripheral blood mononuclear cells (PBMCs), taken at new diagnosis, from a patient treated with antithyroid drugs. The receptors originated from a young woman with Graves disease.

This clonotype was found many times. This chain joins TRBV3-1 and TRBJ2-7, with 8 bases aligning to TRBD2. V was clipped by 4 bases and J by 7 bases; unmatched bases: 9. The germline V gene has CDR1 LGHDT and CDR2 YNNKEL (reference sequence). The CDR3 covers 14 residues. The CDR3 protein is CASSPTGGPQEQYF. The CDR3 coding sequence is TGTGCCAGCAGCCCGACGGGAGGGCCGCAAGAGCAGTACTTC.

This clonotype was seen more than once but under ten times. CDR3 DNA: TGTGCCAGCAGTTATTTGGGGAGCTCCTACAATGAGCAGTTCTTC. Translation: CASSYLGSSYNEQFF. The chain combines TRBV6-5 with TRBJ2-1; D possibly corresponds to TRBD2 (5 bases). The CDR3 runs 15 residues. Germline V CDR1 and CDR2: MNHEY, SVGAGI. V was clipped by 3 bases and J by 0 bases, with 9 bases between them.

This clonotype was seen ten or more times. The rearrangement joins TRBV6-1 to TRBJ1-2; possibly TRBD1 for D (6 bases). Germline V gives CDR1 MNHNS, CDR2 SASEGT. Trimming shortened V by 6 bases and J by 8 bases, and 25 bases separated the two germline ends. CDR3 size: 16 residues. DNA for the CDR3: TGTGCCAGCAGCCCCGAGAGAGACAGGCTAGGGGGGGGCTACACCTTC. Amino acid sequence: CASSPERDRLGGGYTF.